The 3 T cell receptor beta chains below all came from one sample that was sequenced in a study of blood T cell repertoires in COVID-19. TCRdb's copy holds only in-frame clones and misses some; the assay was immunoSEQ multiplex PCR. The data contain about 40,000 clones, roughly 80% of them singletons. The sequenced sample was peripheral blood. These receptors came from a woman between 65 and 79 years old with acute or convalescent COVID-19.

CDR3 in amino acids: CASSAGQPGSYEQYF. The CDR3 nucleotides read TGTGCCAGCAGCGCTGGACAGCCGGGATCCTACGAGCAGTACTTC. The V and J genes are TRBV9 and TRBJ2-7, with D perhaps matching TRBD1 (6 bases). Germline lookup yields CDR1 SGDLS and CDR2 YYNGEE. The CDR3 has 15 amino acids. Trimming took 3 bases from V and 1 from J, leaving 14 bases between them.

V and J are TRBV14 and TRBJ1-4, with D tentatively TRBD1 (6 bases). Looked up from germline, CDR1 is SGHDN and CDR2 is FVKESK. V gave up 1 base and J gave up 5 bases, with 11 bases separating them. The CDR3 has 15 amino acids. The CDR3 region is CASSQGGQQNEKLFF. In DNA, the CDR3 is TGTGCCAGCAGCCAAGGGGGGCAGCAAAATGAAAAACTGTTTTTT.

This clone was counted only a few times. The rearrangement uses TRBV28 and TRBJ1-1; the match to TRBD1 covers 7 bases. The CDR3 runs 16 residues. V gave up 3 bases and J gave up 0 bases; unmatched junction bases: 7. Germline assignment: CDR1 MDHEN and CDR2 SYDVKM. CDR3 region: CASSFRSTGVNTEAFF. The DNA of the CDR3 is TGTGCCAGCAGTTTTAGGTCTACAGGGGTGAACACTGAAGCTTTCTTT.